This T cell receptor beta chain was identified in a study of cytomegalovirus exposure and HLA in healthy donors. This CDR3 contains 13 residues. Germline assignment: CDR1 SGHKS and CDR2 YYEKEE (reference sequence). The PCR ran on 60 Vbeta and 13 Jbeta primers. Some clones are missing from TCRdb's copy, which holds only in-frame ones; the method was immunoSEQ multiplex PCR. The sample records about 130,000 clones, 60% to 85% being singletons. General study results and limits: Follow-up analysis seemed to connect common viral pathogens with several of the most significant clusters identified.

Donors counted as nominally healthy when sampled, yet unrecorded immune exposures were likely. This clone was found once. The antigen is unknown. Sequence at one end of the junction differs from germline and may be a read error. The clonotype originates from a man in his forties or fifties in good health and CMV-seronegative. The chain uses TRBV5-5 and TRBJ1-2; perhaps TRBD1 as D (5 bases). The sequencing sample was made of PBMCs. In nucleotides, the CDR3 is TGTGCCAGCAGTTTGGGCTCAGGGATTGGCTACACCTTC. Protein: CASSLGSGIGYTF.